Listed below are T cell receptor beta chains from one sample, sequenced in a study of T cells expressing NK-cell markers. Reanalyzing the 5' RACE reads, TCRdb keeps one entry per CDR3 protein, without DNA. This sample carries roughly 180,000 distinct CDR3 sequences, with about a fifth going to the ten biggest clones. Sample: blood T cells: a sorted CD56 or NKG2C T cell subset, CD4+ or CD8+ T cells, or bulk PBMC T cells (not recorded which). The receptor set was obtained from a woman aged 18-70 years in good health. Each CDR3 is given with its conserved first and last residue.

v_call	j_call	cdr3_aa
TRBV2	TRBJ1-1	CASAEAVGGGTEAFF
TRBV18	TRBJ2-1	CASSEGLAGAEQFF
TRBV20-1	TRBJ1-2	CSGEQAITRGYTF
TRBV30	TRBJ2-3	CAWSPPPGLAGGPTDTQYF
TRBV6-1	TRBJ1-2	CASSQTSISYGYTF
TRBV5-1	TRBJ2-1	CASSPRQAGVMNEQFF
TRBV18	TRBJ2-1	CASSPTSTKRDEQFF
TRBV5-1	TRBJ1-4	CASSLGDRANEKLFF
TRBV4-1	TRBJ2-3	CASRESGRKADTQYF
TRBV5-1	TRBJ2-3	CASSSGGAFTADTQYF
TRBV4-1	TRBJ2-3	CASRQAGATDTQYF
TRBV28	TRBJ2-5	CASRSFGGRQETQYF
TRBV10-3	TRBJ2-5	CAISDRGRETQYF
TRBV12-3/TRBV12-4	TRBJ1-3	CASTNTGNTIYF
TRBV29-1	TRBJ1-2	CSVIRDRNFGYTF
TRBV28	TRBJ2-7	CASRLNPGQGGYEQYF
TRBV15	TRBJ2-3	CATSRDSGFTQYF
TRBV28	TRBJ1-2	CASRTGTGGYGYTF
TRBV4-1	TRBJ2-2	CASSQNTGANTGELFF
TRBV12-3/TRBV12-4	TRBJ2-1	CASSSGGSSSYNEQFF
TRBV20-1	TRBJ2-3	CSASRGSTDTQYF
TRBV4-1	TRBJ1-1	CASMREGNTEAFF
TRBV11-2	TRBJ2-3	CASSFSGGMTDTQYF
TRBV7-9	TRBJ1-3	CASSIRATGNTIYF
TRBV9	TRBJ1-4	CASSVPRHRGGKLFF
TRBV9	TRBJ2-5	CASSVATLQGETQYF
TRBV18	TRBJ2-3	CASSRTTGSTDTQYF
TRBV5-1	TRBJ2-1	CASRSQSSYNEQFF
TRBV11-1	TRBJ2-2	CASSSSRLITSNTGELFF
TRBV9	TRBJ1-3	CASTPTLLSGNTIYF
TRBV5-5	TRBJ2-5	CASSLVVRQETQYF
TRBV7-3	TRBJ1-1	CASSLTGFGSEAFF
TRBV29-1	TRBJ2-5	CSGYRQNQETQYF
TRBV7-2	TRBJ2-7	CASSLRAGASYEQYF
TRBV12-3/TRBV12-4	TRBJ1-5	CASSLYGTGLNQPQHF
TRBV10-3	TRBJ2-7	CAISESVGGVYEQYF
TRBV12-3/TRBV12-4	TRBJ1-6	CASSLPLSGSSNSPLHF
TRBV5-1	TRBJ2-3	CASSLEGGLTDTQYF
TRBV24-1	TRBJ2-1	CATSDPGLNEQFF
TRBV7-9	TRBJ1-5	CASSLDDGPEPQHF
TRBV9	TRBJ2-3	CASSGGLAGVTDTQYF
TRBV7-3	TRBJ1-3	CASSLTPTGSPGNTIYF
TRBV7-3	TRBJ1-2	CASSLRDRGPLVDYTF
TRBV27	TRBJ2-3	CASLPPPEDTQYF
TRBV6-1	TRBJ2-7	CASSRSGSYEQYF
TRBV24-1	TRBJ2-2	CATSASGTVSTRELFF
TRBV27	TRBJ2-7	CASSLWDGEAYEQYF
TRBV5-1	TRBJ2-4	CASSLAGINIQYF
TRBV6-1	TRBJ1-1	CASSPDSRNTEAFF
TRBV6-4	TRBJ2-1	CASSDVGVKEDNEQFF
TRBV9	TRBJ1-4	CASSNRGTGGEKLFF
TRBV4-2	TRBJ2-2	CASSQETSGRTGELFF
TRBV10-3	TRBJ2-7	CAISELIGLSYEQYF
TRBV5-1	TRBJ2-5	CASSFGLAGGYGETQYF
TRBV9	TRBJ2-3	CASSPSGRGISTDTQYF
TRBV12-3/TRBV12-4	TRBJ2-7	CASNPGQGAREQYF
TRBV30	TRBJ2-7	CAWSRGTRAYEQYF
TRBV6-1	TRBJ2-3	CASTGPGPSTDTQYF
TRBV9	TRBJ1-2	CASSIQGGGYTF